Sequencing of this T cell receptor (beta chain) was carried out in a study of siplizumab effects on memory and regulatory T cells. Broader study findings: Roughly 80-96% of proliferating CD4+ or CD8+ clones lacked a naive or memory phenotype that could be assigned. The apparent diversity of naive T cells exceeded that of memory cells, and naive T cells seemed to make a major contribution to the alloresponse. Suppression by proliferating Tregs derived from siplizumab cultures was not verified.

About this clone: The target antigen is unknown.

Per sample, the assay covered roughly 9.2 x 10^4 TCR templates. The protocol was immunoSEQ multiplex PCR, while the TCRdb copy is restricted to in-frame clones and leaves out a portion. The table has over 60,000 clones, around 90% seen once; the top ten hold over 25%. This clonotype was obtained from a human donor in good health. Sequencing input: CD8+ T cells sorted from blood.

CDR3 sequence: CASSWYRAGQTNYGYTF. Here the CDR3 DNA reads TGTGCCAGCAGCTGGTATCGGGCAGGGCAGACTAACTATGGCTACACCTTC. The chain employs TRBV5-5 and TRBJ1-2, with D possibly being TRBD1 (5 bases). This CDR3 is built from 17 residues. Per the germline V gene, CDR1 is SGHKS and CDR2 is YYEKEE (reference sequence). Trimming stripped 3 bases from V and 0 bases from J, with 18 bases between.